This is a list of T cell receptor beta chains from one sample in a study of blood T cell repertoires in COVID-19. Clones were read by immunoSEQ multiplex PCR, and TCRdb kept only the in-frame ones, dropping some. The table shows tens of thousands of clones, with 65% to 85% occurring only once. Sequenced sample: peripheral blood. These receptors originate from a human donor in a cohort sampled during active COVID-19. Both conserved end residues are part of each CDR3. Each record gives: V gene, D gene, J gene, clone size, CDR3 DNA, CDR3 protein. The D gene is left open where the match is weak. For some rows the clone size is stated as once, few or many, or as a class when expanded; others skip it.

v_gene: TRBV18
d_gene: -
j_gene: TRBJ1-4
abundance: -
CDR3nt: TGTGCCAGCTCGGACAGCCGGTCAACTAATGAAAAACTGTTTTTT
CDR3aa: CASSDSRSTNEKLFF

v_gene: TRBV30
d_gene: TRBD2
j_gene: TRBJ2-7
abundance: -
CDR3nt: TGTGCCTGGACGCCACTACGGGGGGGAATGTCCTACGAGCAGTACTTC
CDR3aa: CAWTPLRGGMSYEQYF

v_gene: TRBV7-2
d_gene: TRBD2
j_gene: TRBJ2-5
abundance: once
CDR3nt: TGTGCCAGCAGCTTTGGGGGGGGACAAGAGACCCAGTACTTC
CDR3aa: CASSFGGGQETQYF

v_gene: TRBV18
d_gene: TRBD1
j_gene: TRBJ1-2
abundance: -
CDR3nt: TGTGCCAGCTCACCCGAGACAGGGGGCTCTGGCTACACCTTC
CDR3aa: CASSPETGGSGYTF

v_gene: TRBV27
d_gene: -
j_gene: TRBJ1-2
abundance: -
CDR3nt: TGTGCCAGCAGTAAGACAGGACTGGGCTACACCTTC
CDR3aa: CASSKTGLGYTF

v_gene: TRBV6-5
d_gene: TRBD1
j_gene: TRBJ2-1
abundance: -
CDR3nt: TGTGCCAGCAGGACAGACAGGGGGTCCTACAATGAGCAGTTCTTC
CDR3aa: CASRTDRGSYNEQFF

v_gene: TRBV7-2
d_gene: -
j_gene: TRBJ1-2
abundance: -
CDR3nt: TGTGCCAGCAGCTTAGCCCTAGGATCCGGCTACACCTTC
CDR3aa: CASSLALGSGYTF

v_gene: TRBV7-9
d_gene: TRBD2
j_gene: TRBJ2-1
abundance: -
CDR3nt: TGTGCCAGCAGACCCCATGCGGGCGGGGGGGCCCTCTACAATGAGCAGTTCTTC
CDR3aa: CASRPHAGGGALYNEQFF

v_gene: TRBV5-4
d_gene: TRBD2
j_gene: TRBJ2-1
abundance: -
CDR3nt: TGTGCGGTGGAGAACGGGGGGGCGGGCAATGAGCAGTTCTTC
CDR3aa: CAVENGGAGNEQFF

v_gene: TRBV5-1
d_gene: TRBD2
j_gene: TRBJ2-7
abundance: -
CDR3nt: TGCGCCAGCAGCTTACGGACTAGCGGGGAGCAGTACTTC
CDR3aa: CASSLRTSGEQYF

v_gene: TRBV4-1
d_gene: TRBD1
j_gene: TRBJ1-6
abundance: -
CDR3nt: TGCGCCAGCAGCCAAGAACAGGGGGGCTCCTATAATTCACCCCTCCACTTT
CDR3aa: CASSQEQGGSYNSPLHF